The 26 T cell receptor beta chains presented below share a single source sample, sequenced in a study of Graves' ophthalmopathy and Graves' hyperthyroidism. Transcripts of RNA were the source for amplifying TCR beta CDR3 regions. The first-round RT-PCR employed HTBI primers together with the Qiagen OneStep RT-PCR kit. A multiplex PCR was then performed as the second round. TCRdb ran MiXCR on the multiplex PCR reads and lists one entry per CDR3 protein. The repertoire includes roughly 410,000 distinct CDR3 sequences, over 15% of them detected once, and 5.5% to 8% sits in the top ten. Sequencing was performed on peripheral blood. These receptors originate from a young woman with stable Graves' hyperthyroidism.

This clonotype was seen many times. V is TRBV20-1 and J is TRBJ1-1; D gene ambiguous. V dropped 0 bases and J dropped 4 bases, with 18 bases sitting between them. The CDR3 spans 16 residues. Germline V CDR1 and CDR2: DFQATT, SNEGSKA (reference sequence). CDR3 bases: TGCAGTGCTAGAGATCCGGGGTCAGGTGAGAGCACTGAAGCTTTCTTT. Protein product: CSARDPGSGESTEAFF.

The J gene is TRBJ2-7, the V gene TRBV3-1; TRBD1 aligns across 8 bases. The CDR3 has 14 residues. Trimming at V came to 7 bases and at J to 5 bases, leaving 10 bases not matched to a gene. Germline CDR1 LGHDT, CDR2 YNNKEL (reference sequence). The CDR3 DNA sequence: TGTGCCAGCACCGCCCGACAGACAGGGGACGAGCAGTACTTC. Its translation is CASTARQTGDEQYF.

This clonotype was seen ten or more times. CDR3 sequence reads: CASGLAGLAVSFLARGYTF. The CDR3 DNA reads TGTGCTAGTGGTTTGGCCGGCCTAGCGGTGTCCTTCTTGGCGCGTGGCTACACCTTC. The chain joins TRBV12-5 to TRBJ1-2; D remains unclear. Per germline, CDR1 LGHNT and CDR2 FRNRAP. The CDR3 sequence is 19 residues long. V shed 1 base and J shed 7 bases, with 28 bases lying between them.

The chain recombines TRBV27 with TRBJ1-3, with D unresolved. V was cut by 4 bases and J by 4 bases, with 26 bases left in between. The CDR3 runs to 19 residues. The germline V gene encodes CDR1 MNHEY and CDR2 SMNVEV (reference sequence). The CDR3 region is CASSSPPRSFGRPGNTIYF. The CDR3 nucleotides are TGTGCCAGCAGTTCCCCCCCCCGATCTTTTGGGCGGCCGGGAAACACCATATATTTT.

This clonotype showed up many times. CDR3: CSAPAGTQAFF. In nucleotides, the CDR3 is TGCAGTGCCCCCGCCGGGACACAAGCTTTCTTT. The chain carries TRBV20-1 and TRBJ1-1, with a weak D call TRBD1 (6 bases). In germline, CDR1 is DFQATT, CDR2 SNEGSKA (reference sequence). This CDR3 region has 11 residues. Trimming pared 6 bases from V and 9 bases from J, leaving 14 bases between.

This clonotype was found many times. The gene calls are TRBV12-3 or TRBV12-4 and TRBJ2-7; D unclear. The CDR3 has 11 residues. Trimming stripped 1 base from V and 6 bases from J, with 4 bases between. Here the CDR3 DNA reads TGTGCCAGCAGTTTAGTGGGCGAGCAGTACTTC. This gives the protein CASSLVGEQYF.

The rearrangement uses TRBV20-1 and TRBJ1-5, with D possibly TRBD1 on 5 matching bases. The CDR3 runs 13 residues. Trimming removed 3 bases from V and 7 bases from J, with 13 bases in between. The V gene's germline CDR1 is DFQATT and CDR2 SNEGSKA (reference sequence). Here the CDR3 reads CSASLGVEQPQHF. The CDR3 DNA reads as TGCAGTGCTAGTTTGGGGGTAGAACAGCCCCAGCATTTT.

Many counts were recorded for this clonotype. The V gene is TRBV6-1, the J gene TRBJ2-7; TRBD2 agrees at 10 bases. V trimming: 6 bases; J trimming: 2 bases; junction bases outside the gene matches: 4. Per the germline V gene, CDR1 is MNHNS and CDR2 is SASEGT. The CDR3 extends over 14 amino acids. The CDR3 DNA follows: TGTGCCAGCAGATCTAGCGGGGGTACCTACGAGCAGTACTTC. Translating gives CASRSSGGTYEQYF.

This clonotype was seen many times. This chain uses TRBV6-2 or TRBV6-3 with TRBJ1-2; D is possibly TRBD1 (6 bases). This CDR3 comprises 15 residues. Germline CDR1 reads MNHEY; CDR2 reads SVGEGT. V lost 5 bases and J lost 8, with 21 bases in between. CDR3 nucleotide sequence: TGTGCCAGCAGTGACCATGACAGGCCCGACATGGGCTACACCTTC. Its protein product is CASSDHDRPDMGYTF.

In this sample, this clonotype turned up many times. The chain carries TRBV28 and TRBJ2-7, with D possibly TRBD1 on 6 matching bases. Germline CDR1 and CDR2: MDHEN and SYDVKM. Trimming removed 2 bases at V and 2 bases at J, with 10 bases between. The CDR3 extends over 14 amino acids. The CDR3 is CASSLRDTAYEQYF. In DNA, the CDR3 is TGTGCCAGCAGTTTACGGGACACCGCCTACGAGCAGTACTTC. Together with reference TRBV28 and TRBJ2-7, the CDR3 gives the full variable domain: DVKVTQSSRYLVKRTGEKVFLECVQDMDHENMFWYRQDPGLGLRLIYFSYDVKMKEKGDIPEGYSVSREKKERFSLILESASTNQTSMYLCASSLRDTAYEQYFGPGTRLTVT.

This clonotype was observed many times. J is TRBJ2-4 and V is TRBV6-1, with D possibly matching TRBD2 (5 bases). Germline CDR1 reads MNHNS; CDR2 reads SASEGT. The CDR3 consists of 15 residues. V gave up 1 base and J gave up 6 bases, with 13 bases separating them. The CDR3 reads CASSEGGLSVNIQYF. CDR3 DNA: TGTGCCAGCAGTGAAGGAGGGCTCAGTGTAAACATTCAGTACTTC.

The chain joins TRBV30 to TRBJ2-7; 12 bases are shared with TRBD2. The germline gives CDR1 GTSNPN, CDR2 SVGIG (reference sequence). V lost 4 bases to trimming and J lost 4 bases; unmatched junction nucleotides: 5. This CDR3 is built from 14 residues. For the CDR3, the DNA is TGTGCCTGGACCCTAGCGGGAGGGTTTTACGAGCAGTACTTC. Translated: CAWTLAGGFYEQYF.

The chain recombines TRBV19 with TRBJ2-7; 12 nucleotides align to TRBD1. Germline values: CDR1 LNHDA, CDR2 SQIVND (reference sequence). Losses at the gene ends were 5 bases for V and 6 bases for J; bases not matched to a gene: 17. CDR3 length equals 18 residues. The CDR3, as DNA: TGTGCCAGTAGTCTTTGGGGGACAGGGGGCGCGAGATCCGTCGAGCAGTACTTC. Its protein is CASSLWGTGGARSVEQYF.

This clonotype was picked up many times. The chain has TRBV6-5 and TRBJ1-6, with 8 bases fitting TRBD1. The CDR3 length is 16 residues. The J segment lost 7 bases and the V segment lost 7 bases, leaving 12 bases of the junction unmatched. Germline-derived CDR1 and CDR2 are MNHEY and SVGAGI. As DNA, the CDR3 is TGTGCCAGCAAGGAGGAAATGGGGGACAGGAATTCACCCCTCCACTTT. It codes for CASKEEMGDRNSPLHF.

The rearrangement uses TRBV11-1 and TRBJ2-2; weak D call: TRBD1 (5 bases). There are 16 residues in the CDR3. V lost 2 bases, J lost 0 bases, and 10 bases lay in between. Germline V gives CDR1 SGHAT, CDR2 FQDESV (reference sequence). The CDR3 loop is CASSLFDSTNTGELFF. In DNA form, the CDR3 reads TGTGCCAGCAGCTTATTTGACAGTACGAACACCGGGGAGCTGTTTTTT.

This clonotype was observed many times. The chain is built from TRBV7-9 and TRBJ1-1; no clear D gene. CDR1 is SEHNR, CDR2 FQNEAQ, per germline (reference sequence). Trimming cost V 5 bases and J 4 bases, with 11 bases left between them. This CDR3 contains 13 residues. This CDR3 reads CASSRDGVTEAFF. CDR3 coding DNA: TGTGCCAGCAGCCGCGACGGTGTCACTGAAGCTTTCTTT.

J is TRBJ1-5 and V is TRBV6-5; D is possibly TRBD1 (5 bases). The germline V gene encodes CDR1 MNHEY and CDR2 SVGAGI. The V end was cut by 2 bases, the J end by 0 bases, with 14 bases between. This CDR3 spans 17 amino acids. Here the CDR3 reads CASSYETRVNSNQPQHF. In DNA form, the CDR3 reads TGTGCCAGCAGTTACGAGACCAGGGTTAATAGCAATCAGCCCCAGCATTTT.

This clonotype has at least ten counts. The chain links TRBV19 to TRBJ1-2; D might be TRBD1 (5 bases). The CDR3 runs 14 residues. Germline values: CDR1 LNHDA, CDR2 SQIVND (reference sequence). Trimming pared 1 base from V and 2 bases from J, leaving 8 bases between. The DNA of the CDR3 is TGTGCCAGTAGTATAGTCCAGGGCAACTATGGCTACACCTTC. It translates to CASSIVQGNYGYTF.

This chain uses TRBV6-1 with TRBJ2-7; 11 positions agree with TRBD2. The CDR3 sequence is 16 residues long. Germline V gene data show CDR1 as MNHNS and CDR2 as SASEGT. Unmatched junction bases numbered 11, after V lost 6 bases and J lost 4 bases. The CDR3 sequence: CASSQLAGAAPYEQYF. The CDR3 nucleotides are TGTGCCAGCAGCCAACTAGCGGGAGCGGCTCCGTACGAGCAGTACTTC.

This clonotype has just a few counts. The gene calls are TRBV12-3 or TRBV12-4 and TRBJ2-3; D is perhaps TRBD1 or TRBD2 (5 bases each). The V gene lost 4 bases and the J gene lost 2 bases, with 16 bases spanning the gap. This CDR3 is built from 16 residues. The CDR3 spells CASSYRPGTDTDTQYF. The DNA of the CDR3 is TGTGCCAGCAGTTATCGGCCCGGGACCGACACAGATACGCAGTATTTT.

J is TRBJ1-1 and V is TRBV5-1; no definite D call. CDR1 is SGHRS, CDR2 YFSETQ, per germline. V dropped 0 bases and J dropped 1 base, with 13 bases sitting between them. This CDR3 has 16 amino acids. The CDR3 region is CASSLVRMTANTEAFF. CDR3 coding DNA: TGCGCCAGCAGCTTGGTTCGAATGACGGCGAACACTGAAGCTTTCTTT.

Many counts were recorded for this clonotype. The chain recombines TRBV10-3 with TRBJ1-2; no clear D gene. Trimming cost V 6 bases and J 6 bases, with 14 bases left between them. The CDR3 extends over 13 amino acids. Germline V gene data show CDR1 as ENHRY and CDR2 as SYGVKD. CDR3 coding DNA: TGTGCCATCAGCGCCCGGACGGAAAATGGCTACACCTTC. Translating gives CAISARTENGYTF.

This clonotype was observed many times. The chain has TRBV5-1 and TRBJ1-3; D is perhaps TRBD1 (5 bases). The CDR3 runs to 16 residues. With 4 bases removed from V and 0 bases from J, the gap between germline ends came to 14 bases. Germline CDR1 reads SGHRS; CDR2 reads YFSETQ. The CDR3 protein is CASSPTGRISGNTIYF. The CDR3 region has the DNA TGCGCCAGCAGCCCCACGGGACGGATCTCTGGAAACACCATATATTTT.

The sample holds many counts of this clonotype. The chain employs TRBV18 and TRBJ2-5; 7 bases are shared with TRBD1. CDR1 and CDR2 (germline): KGHSH, LQKENI. There are 12 residues in the CDR3. V was clipped by 8 bases and J by 5 bases; unmatched bases: 5. The CDR3 spells CASSPTGETQYF. The DNA of the CDR3 is TGTGCCAGCAGTCCGACAGGGGAGACCCAGTACTTC.

This clonotype was observed many times. The chain carries TRBV13 and TRBJ1-2, with D unresolved. The CDR3 is 10 amino acids. The germline V gene has CDR1 PRHDT and CDR2 FYEKMQ (reference sequence). V was cut by 5 bases and J by 12 bases, with 10 bases left in between. The CDR3 DNA is TGTGCCAGCAGCCCTCGACTTCACACCTTC. The encoded protein is CASSPRLHTF.

This clonotype was counted a few times. The chain is built from TRBV20-1 and TRBJ2-2; 8 bases are shared with TRBD1. This CDR3 comprises 14 residues. Germline V gene sequence: CDR1 DFQATT, CDR2 SNEGSKA (reference sequence). V was clipped by 6 bases and J by 7 bases; unmatched bases: 10. DNA of the CDR3: TGCAGTGCCACGCGACAGGGGTCAAGCGGGGAGCTGTTTTTT. Protein product: CSATRQGSSGELFF.